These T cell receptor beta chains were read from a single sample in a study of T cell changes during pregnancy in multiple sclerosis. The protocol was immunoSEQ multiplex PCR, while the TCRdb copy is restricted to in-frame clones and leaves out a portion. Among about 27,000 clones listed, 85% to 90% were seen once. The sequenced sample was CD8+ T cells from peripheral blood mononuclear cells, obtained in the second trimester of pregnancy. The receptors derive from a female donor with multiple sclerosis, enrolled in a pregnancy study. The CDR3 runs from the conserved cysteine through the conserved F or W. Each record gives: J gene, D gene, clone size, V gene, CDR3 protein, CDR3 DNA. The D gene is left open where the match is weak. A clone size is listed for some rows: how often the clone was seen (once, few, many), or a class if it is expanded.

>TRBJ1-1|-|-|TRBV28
CASSLVQGMTEAFF
TGTGCCAGCAGTTTAGTACAGGGCATGACTGAAGCTTTCTTT
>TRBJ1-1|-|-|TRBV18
CASSQGMNTEAFF
TGTGCCAGCTCACAGGGGATGAACACTGAAGCTTTCTTT
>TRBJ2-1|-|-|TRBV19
CASSPTQGSYNEQFF
TGTGCCAGTAGCCCTACACAGGGATCCTACAATGAGCAGTTCTTC
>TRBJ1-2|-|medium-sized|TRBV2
CASRSNNYGYTF
TGTGCCAGCAGGTCAAATAACTATGGCTACACCTTC
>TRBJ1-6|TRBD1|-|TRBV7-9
CASTPVFDRGSPLHF
TGTGCCAGCACCCCGGTCTTCGACAGGGGTTCACCCCTCCACTTT
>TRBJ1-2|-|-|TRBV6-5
CASSLYHRDTAYGYTF
TGTGCCAGCAGTTTATACCACCGGGACACGGCCTATGGCTACACCTTC
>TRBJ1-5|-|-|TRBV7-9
CASSLGDQPQHF
TGTGCCAGCAGCTTAGGAGATCAGCCCCAGCATTTT
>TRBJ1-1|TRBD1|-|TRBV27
CATRTGNTEAFF
TGTGCCACCAGGACAGGGAACACTGAAGCTTTCTTT
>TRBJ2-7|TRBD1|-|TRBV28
CASSLTPGQGAVEQYF
TGTGCCAGCAGCCTTACCCCGGGACAGGGAGCGGTCGAGCAGTACTTC
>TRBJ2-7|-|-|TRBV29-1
CSVGIGIYEQYF
TGCAGCGTTGGTATCGGGATCTACGAGCAGTACTTC
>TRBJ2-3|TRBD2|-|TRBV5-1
CASSLYSRGVIDTQYF
TGCGCCAGCAGCTTGTACTCGCGGGGGGTAATAGATACGCAGTATTTT
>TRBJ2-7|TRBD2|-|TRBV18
CASSPYAGDPYEQYF
TGTGCCAGCTCACCATATGCGGGGGACCCTTACGAGCAGTACTTC
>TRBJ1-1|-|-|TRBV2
CASSAQNTEAFF
TGTGCCAGCAGTGCACAGAACACTGAAGCTTTCTTT
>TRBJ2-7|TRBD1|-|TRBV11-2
CASSWYRDRGVHEQYF
TGTGCCAGCAGCTGGTATCGGGACAGGGGTGTCCACGAGCAGTACTTC
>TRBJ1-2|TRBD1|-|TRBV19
CASSGLKGQYGYTF
TGTGCCAGTAGTGGTTTGAAGGGACAGTATGGCTACACCTTC
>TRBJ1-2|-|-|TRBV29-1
CSVEPGFYGYTF
TGCAGCGTTGAACCGGGTTTCTATGGCTACACCTTC
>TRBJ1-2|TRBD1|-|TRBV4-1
CASSQETGGYGYTF
TGCGCCAGCAGCCAAGAGACAGGGGGCTATGGCTACACCTTC
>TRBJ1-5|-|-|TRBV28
CAGGGEWDQPQHF
TGTGCCGGCGGGGGTGAGTGGGATCAGCCCCAGCATTTT
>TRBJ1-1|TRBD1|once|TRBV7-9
CASSWGGTGIFF
TGTGCCAGCAGCTGGGGGGGGACAGGGATTTTCTTT
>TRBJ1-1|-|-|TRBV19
CASRQYGTDTEAFF
TGTGCCAGTAGACAGTACGGAACGGACACTGAAGCTTTCTTT
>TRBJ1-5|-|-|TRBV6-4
CASSAEDRQPQHF
TGTGCCAGCAGTGCGGAGGACCGTCAGCCCCAGCATTTT
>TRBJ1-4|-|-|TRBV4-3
CASRQNNEKLFF
TGCGCCAGCAGGCAGAATAATGAAAAACTGTTTTTT